The present T cell receptor (beta chain) was sequenced within a study of CD8 T cells in Susac syndrome. Study-level points and caveats: As the study acknowledged, the number of individuals in its TCR sequencing and HLA analysis was relatively small.

Reverse transcription used about 0.45 to 1 ug RNA and random hexamers. TCR beta CDR3 was amplified by immunoSEQ covering 54 Vbeta and 13 Jbeta. One entry per CDR3 protein, called by TCRdb with MiXCR from the immunoSEQ multiplex PCR reads. The repertoire holds 150,000 or so distinct CDR3 sequences, with around 95% as singletons. This clonotype was seen once. Its antigen is unknown. The V gene's germline CDR1 is DFQATT and CDR2 SNEGSKA (reference sequence). V was trimmed by 3 bases and J by 0 bases, leaving 12 bases between them. This CDR3 is built from 15 residues. CD8+ and CD4+ T cells circulating in blood were sequenced for TCR beta. Purification of the CD8+ and CD4+ T cells relied on negative isolation, and TEMRA cells underwent FACS enrichment.

The gene calls are TRBV20-1 and TRBJ1-5; possible D gene TRBD1, 5 bases. The sequenced sample consisted of CD8+ T cells from PBMCs. The TCR originated in a human donor with multiple sclerosis. This chain's CDR3 is CSASLEGRSNQPQHF. CDR3 in DNA: TGCAGTGCTAGTTTAGAGGGGCGTAGCAATCAGCCCCAGCATTTT.